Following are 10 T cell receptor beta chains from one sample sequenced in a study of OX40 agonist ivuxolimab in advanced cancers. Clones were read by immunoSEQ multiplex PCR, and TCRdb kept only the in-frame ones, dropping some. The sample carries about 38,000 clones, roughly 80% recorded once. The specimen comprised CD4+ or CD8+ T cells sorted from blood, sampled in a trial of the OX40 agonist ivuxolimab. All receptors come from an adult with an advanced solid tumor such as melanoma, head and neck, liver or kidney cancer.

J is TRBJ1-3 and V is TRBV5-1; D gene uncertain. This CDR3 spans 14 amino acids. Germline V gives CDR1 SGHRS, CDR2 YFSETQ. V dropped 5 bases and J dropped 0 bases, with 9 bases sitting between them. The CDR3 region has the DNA TGCGCCAGCAGTACGGGGAACTCTGGAAACACCATATATTTT. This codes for CASSTGNSGNTIYF. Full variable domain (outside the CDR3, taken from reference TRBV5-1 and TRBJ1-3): KAGVTQTPRYLIKTRGQQVTLSCSPISGHRSVSWYQQTPGQGLQFLFEYFSETQRNKGNFPGRFSGRQFSNSRSEMNVSTLELGDSALYLCASSTGNSGNTIYFGEGSWLTVV.

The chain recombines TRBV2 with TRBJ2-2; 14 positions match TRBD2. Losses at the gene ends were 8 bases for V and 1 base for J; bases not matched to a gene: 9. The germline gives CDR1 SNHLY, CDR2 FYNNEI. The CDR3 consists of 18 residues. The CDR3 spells CASREGLAGAMNTGELFF. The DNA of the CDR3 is TGTGCCAGCCGGGAGGGACTAGCGGGAGCTATGAACACCGGGGAGCTGTTTTTT.

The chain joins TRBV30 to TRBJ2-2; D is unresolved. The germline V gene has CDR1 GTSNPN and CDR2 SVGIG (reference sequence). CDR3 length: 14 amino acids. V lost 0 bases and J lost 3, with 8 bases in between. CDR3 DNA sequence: TGTGCCTGGAGTGTGAAAAGGGACACCGGGGAGCTGTTTTTT. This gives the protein CAWSVKRDTGELFF.

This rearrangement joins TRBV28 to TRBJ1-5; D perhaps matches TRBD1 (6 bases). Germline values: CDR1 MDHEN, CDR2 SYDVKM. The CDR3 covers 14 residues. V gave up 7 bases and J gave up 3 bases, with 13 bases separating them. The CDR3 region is CASKGGIHNQPQHF. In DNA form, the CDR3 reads TGTGCCAGCAAGGGGGGGATTCACAATCAGCCCCAGCATTTT. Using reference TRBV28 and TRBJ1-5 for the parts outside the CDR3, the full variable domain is DVKVTQSSRYLVKRTGEKVFLECVQDMDHENMFWYRQDPGLGLRLIYFSYDVKMKEKGDIPEGYSVSREKKERFSLILESASTNQTSMYLCASKGGIHNQPQHFGDGTRLSIL.

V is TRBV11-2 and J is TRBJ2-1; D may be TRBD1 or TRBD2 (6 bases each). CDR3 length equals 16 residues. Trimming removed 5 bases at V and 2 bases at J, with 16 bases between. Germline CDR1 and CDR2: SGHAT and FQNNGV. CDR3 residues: CASSPGDKSTYNEQFF. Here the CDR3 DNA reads TGTGCCAGCAGCCCGGGGGACAAAAGCACCTACAATGAGCAGTTCTTC.

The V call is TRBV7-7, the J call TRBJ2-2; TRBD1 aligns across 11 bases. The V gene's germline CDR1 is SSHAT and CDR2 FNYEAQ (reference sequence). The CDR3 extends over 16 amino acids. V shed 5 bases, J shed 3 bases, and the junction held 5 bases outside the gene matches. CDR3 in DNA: TGTGCCAGCAGCCTCGGGACAGGGGGTGACACCGGGGAGCTGTTTTTT. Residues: CASSLGTGGDTGELFF.

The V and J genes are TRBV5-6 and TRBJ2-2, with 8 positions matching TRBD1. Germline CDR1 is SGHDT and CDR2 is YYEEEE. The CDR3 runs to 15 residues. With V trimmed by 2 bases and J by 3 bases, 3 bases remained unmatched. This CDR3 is CASSFRTGHTGELFF. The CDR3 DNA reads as TGTGCCAGCAGCTTTCGGACAGGGCACACCGGGGAGCTGTTTTTT.

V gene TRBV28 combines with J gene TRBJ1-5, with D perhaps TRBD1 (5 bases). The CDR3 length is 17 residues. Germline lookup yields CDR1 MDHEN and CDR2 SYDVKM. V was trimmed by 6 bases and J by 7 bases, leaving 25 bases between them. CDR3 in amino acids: CASRTVKWALSHQPQHF. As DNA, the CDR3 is TGTGCCAGCAGGACAGTAAAGTGGGCGCTGAGCCACCAGCCCCAGCATTTT.

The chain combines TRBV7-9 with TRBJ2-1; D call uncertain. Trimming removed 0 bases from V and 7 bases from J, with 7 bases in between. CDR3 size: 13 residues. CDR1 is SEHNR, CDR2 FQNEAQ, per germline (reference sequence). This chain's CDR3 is CASSLAGINEQFF. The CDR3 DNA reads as TGTGCCAGCAGCTTAGCTGGGATTAATGAGCAGTTCTTC.

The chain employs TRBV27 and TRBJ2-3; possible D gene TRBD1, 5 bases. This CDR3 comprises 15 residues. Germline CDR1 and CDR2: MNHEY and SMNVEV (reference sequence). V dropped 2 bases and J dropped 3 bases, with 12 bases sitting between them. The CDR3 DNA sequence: TGTGCCAGCAGTTTAGGGGCCCATGGGACAGATACGCAGTATTTT. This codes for CASSLGAHGTDTQYF.